This T cell receptor (beta chain) was recorded in a study of T cell clonality in common variable immunodeficiency. In its sample, this clone was seen a few times. The antigen remains undetermined. The observed sequence ends 3 residues before the CDR3 terminus, with the missing tail filled in from the germline J gene. Broader study findings: Authors noted CVID clonality's cause needs subpopulation repertoire sequencing. Reportedly, TCR beta sequences from common variable immunodeficiency showed fewer deletions and N-nucleotide insertions. CVID subjects showed higher TCRbeta clonality than healthy controls. CVID patient heterogeneity limited repertoire-clinical complication correlations.

Assay: immunoSEQ multiplex PCR; the TCRdb copy retains only in-frame clones and omits some. The sample includes tens of thousands of clones, none of them occurring once. The germline CDR1 and CDR2 sequences are GTSNPN and SVGIG (reference sequence). The CDR3 is 14 amino acids. The chain links TRBV30 to TRBJ1-2, with TRBD1 identical over 7 bases. The clonotype was recovered from a person between 18 and 70 years old in good health. Sequences were obtained from peripheral blood mononuclear cells. Incomplete CDR3 DNA: TGTGCCTGGATAAGACAGGGAGGCACAGATACC. Protein product: CAWIRQGGTDT. In full, the CDR3 is CAWIRQGGTDTYTF.